This TCR beta chain stems from a study of blood T cells in healthy people across ages. Then a second PCR, running about 6 to 12 cycles, was carried out with a sample-barcoded 5' primer and a J-beta primer mix. TCRdb re-called the 5' RACE reads through MiXCR, storing one row per CDR3 protein. The table lists around 1,000,000 distinct CDR3 sequences, 20% to 25% of them singletons. Germline V gene sequence: CDR1 SGHTA, CDR2 FQGNSA. V was shortened by 0 bases and J by 0 bases, with 10 bases between the two germline ends. CDR3 size: 16 residues. This clonotype appeared once. These data were also reused for a study on T cells of mothers and their children.

The gene calls are TRBV7-2 and TRBJ2-3; no firm D call. The sample was blood. This sequence was found in a girl aged 2-10 years in good health. The CDR3 is CASSLAGRLSTDTQYF. In DNA, the CDR3 is TGTGCCAGCAGCTTAGCCGGCAGGCTTAGCACAGATACGCAGTATTTT.